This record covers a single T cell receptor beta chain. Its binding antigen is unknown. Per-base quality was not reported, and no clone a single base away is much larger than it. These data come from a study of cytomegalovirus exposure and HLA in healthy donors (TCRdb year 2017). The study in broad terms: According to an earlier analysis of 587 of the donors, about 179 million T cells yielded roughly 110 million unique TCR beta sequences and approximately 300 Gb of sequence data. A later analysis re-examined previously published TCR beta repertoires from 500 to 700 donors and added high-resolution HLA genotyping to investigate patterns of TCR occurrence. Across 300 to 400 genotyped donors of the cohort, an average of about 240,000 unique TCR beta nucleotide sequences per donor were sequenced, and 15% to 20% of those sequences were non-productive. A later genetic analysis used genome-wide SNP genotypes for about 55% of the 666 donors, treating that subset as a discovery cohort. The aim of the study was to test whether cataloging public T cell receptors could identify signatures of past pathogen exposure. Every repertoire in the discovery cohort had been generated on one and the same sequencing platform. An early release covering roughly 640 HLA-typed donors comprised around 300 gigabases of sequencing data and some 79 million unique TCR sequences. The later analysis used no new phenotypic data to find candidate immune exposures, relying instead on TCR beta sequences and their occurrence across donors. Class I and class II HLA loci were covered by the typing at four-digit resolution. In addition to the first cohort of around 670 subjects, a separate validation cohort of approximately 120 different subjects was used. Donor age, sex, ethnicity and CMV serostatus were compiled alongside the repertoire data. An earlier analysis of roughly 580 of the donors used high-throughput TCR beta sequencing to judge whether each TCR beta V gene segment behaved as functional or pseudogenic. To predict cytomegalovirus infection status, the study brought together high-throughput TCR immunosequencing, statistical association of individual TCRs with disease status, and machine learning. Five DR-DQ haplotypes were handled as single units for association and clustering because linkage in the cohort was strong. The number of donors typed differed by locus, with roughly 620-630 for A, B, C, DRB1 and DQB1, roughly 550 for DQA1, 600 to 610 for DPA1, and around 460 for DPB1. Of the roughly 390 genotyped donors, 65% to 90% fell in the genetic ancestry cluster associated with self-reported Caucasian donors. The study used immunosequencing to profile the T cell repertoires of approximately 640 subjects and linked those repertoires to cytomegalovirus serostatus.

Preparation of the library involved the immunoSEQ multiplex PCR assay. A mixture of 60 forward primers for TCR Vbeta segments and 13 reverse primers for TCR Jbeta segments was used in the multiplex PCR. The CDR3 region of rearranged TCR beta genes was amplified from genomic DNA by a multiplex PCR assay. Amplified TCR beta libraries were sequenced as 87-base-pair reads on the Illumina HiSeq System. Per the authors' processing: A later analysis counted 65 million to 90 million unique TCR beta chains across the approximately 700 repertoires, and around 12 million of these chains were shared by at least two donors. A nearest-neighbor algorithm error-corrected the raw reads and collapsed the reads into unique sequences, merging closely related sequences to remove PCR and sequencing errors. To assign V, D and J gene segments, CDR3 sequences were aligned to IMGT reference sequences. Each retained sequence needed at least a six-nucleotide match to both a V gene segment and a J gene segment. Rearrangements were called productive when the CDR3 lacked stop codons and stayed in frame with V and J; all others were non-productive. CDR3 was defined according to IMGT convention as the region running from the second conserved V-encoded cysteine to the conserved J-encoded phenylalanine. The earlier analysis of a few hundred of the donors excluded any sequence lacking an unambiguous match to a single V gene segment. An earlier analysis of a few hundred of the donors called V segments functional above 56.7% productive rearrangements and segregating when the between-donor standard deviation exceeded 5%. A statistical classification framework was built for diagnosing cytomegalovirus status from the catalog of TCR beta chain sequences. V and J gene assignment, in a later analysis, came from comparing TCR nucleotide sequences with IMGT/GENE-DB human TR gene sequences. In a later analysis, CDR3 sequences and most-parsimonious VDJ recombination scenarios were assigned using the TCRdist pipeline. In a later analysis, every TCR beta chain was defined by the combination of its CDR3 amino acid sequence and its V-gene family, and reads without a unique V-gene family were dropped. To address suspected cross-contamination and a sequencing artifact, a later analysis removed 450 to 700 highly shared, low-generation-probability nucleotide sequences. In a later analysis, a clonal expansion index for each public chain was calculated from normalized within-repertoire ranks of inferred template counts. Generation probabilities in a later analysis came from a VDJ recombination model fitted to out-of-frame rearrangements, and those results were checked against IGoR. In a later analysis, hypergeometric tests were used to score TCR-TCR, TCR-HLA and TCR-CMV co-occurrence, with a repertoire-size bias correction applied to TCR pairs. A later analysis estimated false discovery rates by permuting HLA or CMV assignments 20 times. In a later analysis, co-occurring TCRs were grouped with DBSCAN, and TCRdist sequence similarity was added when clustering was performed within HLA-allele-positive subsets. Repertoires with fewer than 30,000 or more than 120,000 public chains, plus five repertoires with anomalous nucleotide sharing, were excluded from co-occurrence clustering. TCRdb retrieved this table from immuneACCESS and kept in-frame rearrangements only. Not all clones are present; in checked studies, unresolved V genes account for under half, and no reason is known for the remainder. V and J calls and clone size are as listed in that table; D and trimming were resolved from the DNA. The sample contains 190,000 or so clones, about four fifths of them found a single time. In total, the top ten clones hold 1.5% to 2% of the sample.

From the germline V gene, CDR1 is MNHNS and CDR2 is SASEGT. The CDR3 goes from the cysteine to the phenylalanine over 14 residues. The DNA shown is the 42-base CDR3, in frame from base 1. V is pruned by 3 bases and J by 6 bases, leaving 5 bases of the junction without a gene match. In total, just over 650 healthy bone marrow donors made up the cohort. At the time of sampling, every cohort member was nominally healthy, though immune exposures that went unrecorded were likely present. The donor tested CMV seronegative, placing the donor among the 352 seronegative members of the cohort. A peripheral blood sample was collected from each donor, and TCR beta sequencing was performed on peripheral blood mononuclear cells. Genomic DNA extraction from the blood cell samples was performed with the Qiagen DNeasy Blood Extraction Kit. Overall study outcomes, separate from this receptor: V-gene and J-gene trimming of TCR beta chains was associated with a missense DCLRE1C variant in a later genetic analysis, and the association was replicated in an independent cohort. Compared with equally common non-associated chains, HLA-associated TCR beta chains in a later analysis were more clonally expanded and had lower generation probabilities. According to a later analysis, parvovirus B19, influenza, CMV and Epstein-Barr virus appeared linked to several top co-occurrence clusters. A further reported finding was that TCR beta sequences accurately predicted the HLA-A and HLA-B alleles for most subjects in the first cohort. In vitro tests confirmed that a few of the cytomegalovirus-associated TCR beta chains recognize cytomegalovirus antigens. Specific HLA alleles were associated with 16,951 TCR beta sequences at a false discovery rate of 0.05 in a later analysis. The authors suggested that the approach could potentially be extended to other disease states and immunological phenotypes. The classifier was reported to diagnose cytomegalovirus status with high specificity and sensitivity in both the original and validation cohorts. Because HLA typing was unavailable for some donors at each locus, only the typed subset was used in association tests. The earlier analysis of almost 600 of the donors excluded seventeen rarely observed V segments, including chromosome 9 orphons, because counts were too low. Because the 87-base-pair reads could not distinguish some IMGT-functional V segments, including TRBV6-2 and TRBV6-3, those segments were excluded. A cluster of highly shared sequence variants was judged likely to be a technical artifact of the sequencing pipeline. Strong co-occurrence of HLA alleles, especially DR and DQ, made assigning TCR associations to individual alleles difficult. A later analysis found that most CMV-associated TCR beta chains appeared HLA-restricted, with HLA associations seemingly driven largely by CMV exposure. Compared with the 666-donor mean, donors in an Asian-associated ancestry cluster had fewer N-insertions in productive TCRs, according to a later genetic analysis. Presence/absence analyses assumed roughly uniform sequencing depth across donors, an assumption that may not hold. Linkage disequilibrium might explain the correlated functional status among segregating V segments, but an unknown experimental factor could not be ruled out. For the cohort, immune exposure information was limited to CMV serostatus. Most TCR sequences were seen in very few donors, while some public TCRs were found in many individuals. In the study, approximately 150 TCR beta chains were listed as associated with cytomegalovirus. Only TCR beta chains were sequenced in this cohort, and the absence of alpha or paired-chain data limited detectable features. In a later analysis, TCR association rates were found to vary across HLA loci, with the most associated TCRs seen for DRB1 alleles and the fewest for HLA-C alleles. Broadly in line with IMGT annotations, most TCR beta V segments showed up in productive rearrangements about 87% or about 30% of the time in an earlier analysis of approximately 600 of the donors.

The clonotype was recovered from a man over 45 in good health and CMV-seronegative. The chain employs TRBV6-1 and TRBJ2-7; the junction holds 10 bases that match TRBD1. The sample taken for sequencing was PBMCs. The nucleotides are TGTGCCAGCAGTGATAGGACAGGGGGAGGCGAGCAGTACTTC. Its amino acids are CASSDRTGGGEQYF.